This TCR beta chain was identified in a study of vaccination and CD4 T cells after COVID-19 (dated by TCRdb to the early 2020s). Notes on the research overall: Convalescent patients had a positive SARS-CoV-2 result on nasal swab PCR, and of these patients, several had mild disease and one had severe disease. For stimulating the cultures, overlapping spike peptide pools were used, derived from SARS-CoV-2 as well as from the common cold coronaviruses HCoV-NL63, HCoV-OC43 and HCoV-229E. Post-COVID blood samples from convalescent patients were collected a median of about 110 days after diagnosis, with a range of roughly 30 to 170 days. Post-vaccine blood samples were taken a median of about 77 days after the second vaccine dose, with a range of roughly 14 to 250 days. In more than eight COVID-19 convalescent patients and several infection-naive healthy vaccine recipients, researchers compared the spike-specific CD4+ TCR repertoire from before mRNA vaccination with the repertoire from after. In the convalescent cohort there were six males and four females, among whom were two Hispanic individuals, seven Caucasians, two Asians and one multiracial person. Two doses of either the Pfizer-BioNTech BNT162b2 vaccine (n=8) or the Moderna mRNA-1273 vaccine (n=2) were administered to participants. Control cultures received a CEFX viral epitope pool as the positive control, an HIV-1 Nef peptide pool as the negative control, or no peptide. The full study reports these points: In convalescent patients, a median approximately 83% of post-vaccine SARS-CoV-2-reactive clones were detected only after vaccination, and vaccine-specific priming was suggested by this finding. The study included relatively few convalescent patients and did not analyze early timepoints after natural infection. The median number of SARS-CoV-2-reactive clonotypes rose from 21 after infection to 30 to 45 after vaccination, but the change was not significant. Nearly all vaccine-specific clones in convalescent patients (304 of 307) were mono-reactive for SARS-CoV-2 spike rather than cross-reactive with common cold coronaviruses.

Measured from the cysteine to the phenylalanine, the CDR3 is 11 residues long. Here the CDR3 DNA is all that survives: 33 bases in frame from base 1. CDR1 and CDR2 are drawn from the germline V gene (reference sequence): MNHEY, SMNVEV. At the junction V is shortened by 2 bases and J by 3 bases, with 1 base in between. The protocol used for the library was PCR. TCR sequencing of DNA from cultured CD4+ T cells used the Oncomine TCR Beta short-read assay at the Johns Hopkins FTIC core. The QIAamp micro DNA kit was used to extract genomic DNA from the cultured CD4+ T cells. The Oncomine TCR Beta libraries from cultured CD4+ T cells were pooled using unique dual indexes and then sequenced on an Illumina iSeq 100. The authors' pipeline ran thus. Non-productive sequences were removed, and CDR3s that did not start with C, did not end with F or W, or were shorter than 7 amino acids were discarded. Antigen-specific clonotypes were identified with the MANAFEST web application by comparing peptide-stimulated wells with reference and other culture wells. Positive clones required FDR below 0.05, an odds ratio above 5, and productive frequency above 0.1% in at least two of three replicate wells. Clonotypes that were significantly expanded in both SARS-CoV-2 spike wells and at least one common cold coronavirus spike condition were defined as cross-reactive. Levenshtein distances (stringdist) and unrooted phylogenetic trees (ape) in R version 3.6.1 were used to assess CDR3 homology. TCRdb handled the public reads itself, with Q25 trimming in fastp and clone calling in MiXCR, and kept productive beta chains. Each record represents a unique CDR3 protein, reported with the most common genes and DNA among its rows. These V and J calls originate from TCRdb's pipeline instead of the authors' own analysis. This sample gives some 13,000 distinct CDR3 sequences in total; around 50% of them show up just once. The ten largest clones represent approximately 12% of the sample.

The sample's treatment or condition, from its label and the paper: roughly 11-day PBMC culture with coronavirus spike peptide pools or control peptides (ViraFEST assay). The ViraFEST assay was used in the study, in which antigen-specific T cells were expanded with peptide pools and expanded clonotypes were subsequently identified by TCR sequencing. The convalescent patients' positive SARS-CoV-2 PCR tests were from March to December 2020, which was before the Alpha, Beta and Delta variants emerged in the United States. Each well held 2.1 million or so PBMCs cultured in IMDM containing around 5.1% human AB serum and about 10 IU/ml IL-2, with roughly 10 ug/ml peptide pools added. On days 3 and 7, half of the culture medium was replaced with fresh IL-2-containing medium. CD4+ T cells were isolated after around 11 days of culture through negative selection using the EasySep CD4+ T cell isolation kit. Ficoll-Paque Plus gradient centrifugation was used to isolate PBMCs from whole blood, and the isolated PBMCs were then either used fresh or cryopreserved at -140C. Triplicate wells were generally used for each culture condition.

About this clonotype: Its cognate antigen has yet to be identified. Base qualities are not recorded, but no much larger clone differs from it by a single base.

The TCR originated in a human donor who had recovered from COVID-19. The sequenced sample consisted of CD4+ T cells from blood, cultured in vitro. This chain is built from TRBV27 and TRBJ2-5; no confident D gene assignment can be made. The CDR3 amino acid sequence is: CASSLEETQYF. The DNA is as follows: TGTGCCAGCAGTTTAGAAGAGACCCAGTACTTC.